The entry that follows covers one T cell receptor beta chain sequence. The antigen is not known. The sample's time point: pre-sensitization, week 0. Stated treatment: therapeutic diphenylcyclopropenone sensitization with weekly scalp DPC. The source of the sample is a study of human T cells and chemical hapten exposure. Each CDR3 protein gets one entry after TCRdb re-called the RACE reads with MiXCR. Seen here are tens of thousands of distinct CDR3 sequences, roughly an eighth observed once, and the top ten hold 4.5% to 6%. Broader study findings: Patch test score was positively correlated with the counts of PT1 expanded TCRs. In comparison with controls, expanded TCRs gave rise to a significantly larger number of large CDR3 similarity clusters.

This specimen was whole blood, taken in connection with sensitization to the hapten diphenylcyclopropenone (DPC). This clonotype was obtained from a woman in her 30s with alopecia areata. Some clones in this sample may be carry-over from other donors' samples.

DNA for the CDR3: TGTGCCAGCAGCGCCAGGGACTACGGGGTCGGAGAGCAGTTCTTC. Translated: CASSARDYGVGEQFF. The V and J genes are TRBV9 and TRBJ2-1; 7 bases are a match to TRBD2. The CDR3 covers 15 residues. The V gene end was trimmed by 3 bases and the J gene end by 10 bases; junction bases not matched to a gene: 13. Germline-derived CDR1 and CDR2 are SGDLS and YYNGEE.